This T cell receptor (beta chain) was captured by sequencing in a study of T-cell reconstitution after alpha-beta-depleted transplantation in children. V was trimmed by 7 bases and J by 2 bases, leaving 12 bases between them. CDR3 length: 13 amino acids. Only a few counts were recorded for this clonotype. TCRbeta library preparation incorporated unique molecular identifiers. Via MiXCR, TCRdb re-called the PCR reads, giving one row per CDR3 protein. The data contain about 400,000 distinct CDR3 sequences, about a fifth of them singletons. This rearrangement joins TRBV12-3 or TRBV12-4 to TRBJ2-7, with D perhaps being TRBD1 or TRBD2 (5 bases each). This receptor was identified in a human donor who donated a stem cell graft to a child with acute myeloid leukemia. The sequenced sample was PBMCs from the stem cell graft donor, obtained from the stem cell graft. CDR3 coding DNA: TGTGCCAGCAAGATTCCGGGGCCCTACGAGCAGTACTTC. This translates into CASKIPGPYEQYF.